This T cell receptor (beta chain) derives from a study of blood T cell repertoires in COVID-19. In the authors' methods: Amplifying reference gene primers gave estimates of nucleated cell counts. Only in-frame clones appear in the TCRdb table, and some are missing; sequencing was by immunoSEQ multiplex PCR. V and J calls plus clone size are reproduced from that table; the DNA served to infer D and trimming. The sample comprises 60,000 or so clones, 75% to 80% of which are singletons, and around 25% rests with the top ten. This CDR3 spans 16 amino acids. V was clipped by 0 bases and J by 4 bases, with 14 bases between them. Germline V CDR1 and CDR2: SGDLS, YYNGEE.

The rearrangement uses TRBV9 and TRBJ2-1; the D gene is possibly TRBD2 (7 bases). Sequencing used peripheral blood. The origin of this receptor is a human donor in a cohort sampled during active COVID-19. CDR3 DNA sequence: TGTGCCAGCAGCGTAGATCCGGGGGGCCTATACAATGAGCAGTTCTTC. Protein product: CASSVDPGGLYNEQFF.